This T cell receptor beta chain was retrieved from a study of T cell repertoires in cytomegalovirus infection. Study conclusions and caveats: Clonotype analysis showed dominance of the ex vivo response by HLA-C-restricted CMV-specific TCR beta clonotypes.

On this clonotype itself: Its antigen is still unknown.

TCRdb fed the reads into MiXCR, producing one record per CDR3 protein. The sample holds around 490,000 distinct CDR3 sequences; about a quarter are singletons and the top ten take about 12%. The sequence derives from a human donor in good health (CMV status not recorded). Some clones in this sample may be carry-over from other donors' samples. Material for sequencing was PBMCs.

In DNA, the CDR3 is TGTGCCAGCAGCGGACAAGGGACAGTCAATCAGCCCCAGCATTTT. Encoded protein: CASSGQGTVNQPQHF. The rearrangement joins TRBV9 to TRBJ1-5; 7 bases agree with TRBD1. The CDR3 totals 15 residues. Germline V gene sequence: CDR1 SGDLS, CDR2 YYNGEE. Trimming removed 3 bases from V and 3 bases from J; junction bases left unmatched: 6.